The present T cell receptor gamma chain was sequenced within a study of Vδ1+ human thymocytes. Thymocytes were sorted as CD3+ TCRVdelta1+ TCRVdelta2- after alphabeta T cell depletion. For this clone: The antigen is unknown.

Study-wide points: Around 20% of thymic delta-chain sequences were Vdelta2, with few Vdelta3, unlike blood Vdelta1+ controls. The authors advised highly purified populations and single-cell validation. Thymic TRG and TRD repertoires appeared highly polyclonal.

RNA was extracted from the cells and then reverse transcribed. Multiplex PCR used pooled V-gene forward primers and a constant-region reverse primer to amplify CDR3s. TCRdb fed the multiplex PCR reads into CATT to redo clone calling. Here the sample spans 7,500 to 10,000 gamma-chain clones, less than 70% being singletons. J lost 3 bases, V lost 1 base, and 9 bases had no gene match. CDR1 and CDR2 from the germline V gene are GITISATS and ISYDGTV (reference sequence). The length of the CDR3 is 15 residues. Sequenced: Vdelta1+ gamma-delta thymocytes from the thymus. The subset was: FACS-sorted CD3+ TCRalphabeta- TCRVdelta1+ TCRVdelta2- thymocytes. The rearrangement joins TRGV9 to TRGJ1 or TRGJ2. TCRdb is silent on the J gene; assignment here came from matching the DNA to germline. The clonotype originates from a girl under three years old who had congenital heart surgery. The chain's CDR3 is CALWEVLPLYYKKLF. CDR3 coding DNA: TGTGCCTTGTGGGAGGTCCTTCCACTTTATTATAAGAAACTCTTT.